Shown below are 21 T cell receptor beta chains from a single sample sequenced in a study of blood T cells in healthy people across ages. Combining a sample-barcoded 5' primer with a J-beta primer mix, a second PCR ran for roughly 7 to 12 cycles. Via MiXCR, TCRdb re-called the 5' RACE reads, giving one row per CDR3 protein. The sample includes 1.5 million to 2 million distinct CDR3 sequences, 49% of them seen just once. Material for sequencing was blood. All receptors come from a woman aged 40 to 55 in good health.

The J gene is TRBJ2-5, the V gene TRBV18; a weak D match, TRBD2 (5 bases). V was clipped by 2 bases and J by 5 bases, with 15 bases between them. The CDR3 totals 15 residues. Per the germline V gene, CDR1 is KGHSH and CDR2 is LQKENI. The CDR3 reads CASSPARARRETQYF. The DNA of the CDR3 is TGTGCCAGCTCACCAGCGAGGGCGAGGCGGGAGACCCAGTACTTC. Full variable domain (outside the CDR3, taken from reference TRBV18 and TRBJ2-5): NAGVMQNPRHLVRRRGQEARLRCSPMKGHSHVYWYRQLPEEGLKFMVYLQKENIIDESGMPKERFSAEFPKEGPSILRIQQVVRGDSAAYFCASSPARARRETQYFGPGTRLLVL.

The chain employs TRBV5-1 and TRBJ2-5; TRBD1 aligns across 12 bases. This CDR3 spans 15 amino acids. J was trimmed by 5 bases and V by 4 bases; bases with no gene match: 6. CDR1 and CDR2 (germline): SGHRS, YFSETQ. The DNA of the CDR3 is TGCGCCAGCAGCGAGGGGACAGGGGGCATGGAGACCCAGTACTTC. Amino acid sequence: CASSEGTGGMETQYF. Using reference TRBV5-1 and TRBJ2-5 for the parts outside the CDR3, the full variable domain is KAGVTQTPRYLIKTRGQQVTLSCSPISGHRSVSWYQQTPGQGLQFLFEYFSETQRNKGNFPGRFSGRQFSNSRSEMNVSTLELGDSALYLCASSEGTGGMETQYFGPGTRLLVL.

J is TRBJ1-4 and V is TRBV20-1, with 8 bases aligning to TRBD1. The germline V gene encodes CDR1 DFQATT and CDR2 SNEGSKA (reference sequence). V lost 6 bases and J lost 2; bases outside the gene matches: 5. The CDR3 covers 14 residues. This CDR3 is CSAPDRGTNEKLFF. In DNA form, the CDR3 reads TGCAGTGCACCAGACAGGGGTACTAATGAAAAACTGTTTTTT.

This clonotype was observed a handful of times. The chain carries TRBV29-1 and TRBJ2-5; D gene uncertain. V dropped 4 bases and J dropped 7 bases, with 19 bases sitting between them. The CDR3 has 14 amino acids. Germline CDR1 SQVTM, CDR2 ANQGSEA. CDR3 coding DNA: TGCAGCGTTGGGGTAGGGCGGCAAGCAGGGACCCAGTACTTC. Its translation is CSVGVGRQAGTQYF.

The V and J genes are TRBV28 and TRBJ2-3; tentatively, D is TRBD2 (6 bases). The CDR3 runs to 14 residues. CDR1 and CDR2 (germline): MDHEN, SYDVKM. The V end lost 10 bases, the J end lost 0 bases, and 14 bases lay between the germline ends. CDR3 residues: CATGRTASTDTQYF. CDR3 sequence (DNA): TGTGCCACAGGGAGGACGGCTAGCACAGATACGCAGTATTTT. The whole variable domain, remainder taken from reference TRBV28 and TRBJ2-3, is DVKVTQSSRYLVKRTGEKVFLECVQDMDHENMFWYRQDPGLGLRLIYFSYDVKMKEKGDIPEGYSVSREKKERFSLILESASTNQTSMYLCATGRTASTDTQYFGPGTRLTVL.

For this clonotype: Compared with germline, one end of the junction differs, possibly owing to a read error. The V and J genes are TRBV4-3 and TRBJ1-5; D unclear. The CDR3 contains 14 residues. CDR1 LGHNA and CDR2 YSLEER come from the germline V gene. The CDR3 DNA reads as TGCGCCAGCGGCCAAGATGAAGGGATACAGCCCCAGCATTTT. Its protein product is CASGQDEGIQPQHF.

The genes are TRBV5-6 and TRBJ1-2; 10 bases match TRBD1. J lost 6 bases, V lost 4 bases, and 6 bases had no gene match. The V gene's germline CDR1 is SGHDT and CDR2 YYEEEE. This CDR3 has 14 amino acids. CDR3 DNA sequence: TGTGCCAGCAGCCCAGGGACAGGGGAGGATGGCTACACCTTC. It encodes CASSPGTGEDGYTF.

The CDR3 is CASSPGGGSRYTF. The CDR3 DNA reads TGTGCCAGCAGCCCCGGAGGGGGGTCGCGCTACACCTTC. V is TRBV7-2 and J is TRBJ1-2; perhaps TRBD1 as D (6 bases). The CDR3 runs to 13 residues. Trimming cost V 5 bases and J 9 bases, with 16 bases left between them. Germline V gene lookup returns CDR1 SGHTA and CDR2 FQGNSA. The full variable domain, completed using reference TRBV7-2 and TRBJ1-2, is GAGVSQSPSNKVTEKGKDVELRCDPISGHTALYWYRQSLGQGLEFLIYFQGNSAPDKSGLPSDRFSAERTGGSVSTLTIQRTQQEDSAVYLCASSPGGGSRYTFGSGTRLTVV.

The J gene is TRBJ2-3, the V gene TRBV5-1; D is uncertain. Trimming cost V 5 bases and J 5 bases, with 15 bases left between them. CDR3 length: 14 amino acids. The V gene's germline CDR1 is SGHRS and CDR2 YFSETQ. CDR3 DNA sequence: TGCGCCAGCAGAAGCAACAGTGCTCGAGATACGCAGTATTTT. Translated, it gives CASRSNSARDTQYF. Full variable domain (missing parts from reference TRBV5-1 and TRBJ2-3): KAGVTQTPRYLIKTRGQQVTLSCSPISGHRSVSWYQQTPGQGLQFLFEYFSETQRNKGNFPGRFSGRQFSNSRSEMNVSTLELGDSALYLCASRSNSARDTQYFGPGTRLTVL.

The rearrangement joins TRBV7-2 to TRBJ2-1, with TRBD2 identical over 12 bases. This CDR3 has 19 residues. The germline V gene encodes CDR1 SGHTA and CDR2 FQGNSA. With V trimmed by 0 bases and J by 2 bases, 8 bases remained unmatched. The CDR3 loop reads CASSLAASGGARPYNEQFF. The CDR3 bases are TGTGCCAGCAGCTTAGCTGCTAGCGGGGGGGCTAGGCCCTACAATGAGCAGTTCTTC.

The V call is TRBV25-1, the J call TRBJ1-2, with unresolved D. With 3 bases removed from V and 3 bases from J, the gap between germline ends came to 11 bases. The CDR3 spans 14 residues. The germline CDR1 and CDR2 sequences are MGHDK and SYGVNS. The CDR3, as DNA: TGTGCCAGCAGTGATTCGGGATGGGACTATGGCTACACCTTC. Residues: CASSDSGWDYGYTF.

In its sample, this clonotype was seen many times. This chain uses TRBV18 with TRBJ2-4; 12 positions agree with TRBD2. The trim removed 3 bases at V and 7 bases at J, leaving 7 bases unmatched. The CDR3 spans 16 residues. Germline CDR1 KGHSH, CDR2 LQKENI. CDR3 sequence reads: CASSPRTSGAGNIQYF. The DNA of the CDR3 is TGTGCCAGCTCACCGAGGACTAGCGGGGCGGGGAACATTCAGTACTTC. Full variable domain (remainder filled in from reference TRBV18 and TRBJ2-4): NAGVMQNPRHLVRRRGQEARLRCSPMKGHSHVYWYRQLPEEGLKFMVYLQKENIIDESGMPKERFSAEFPKEGPSILRIQQVVRGDSAAYFCASSPRTSGAGNIQYFGAGTRLSVL.

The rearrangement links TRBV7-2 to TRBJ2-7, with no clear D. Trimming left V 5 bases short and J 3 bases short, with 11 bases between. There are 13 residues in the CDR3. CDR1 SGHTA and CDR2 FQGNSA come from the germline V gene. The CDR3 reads CASSTWTFYEQYF. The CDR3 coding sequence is TGTGCCAGCAGCACGTGGACCTTCTACGAGCAGTACTTC. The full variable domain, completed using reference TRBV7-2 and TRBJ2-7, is GAGVSQSPSNKVTEKGKDVELRCDPISGHTALYWYRQSLGQGLEFLIYFQGNSAPDKSGLPSDRFSAERTGGSVSTLTIQRTQQEDSAVYLCASSTWTFYEQYFGPGTRLTVT.

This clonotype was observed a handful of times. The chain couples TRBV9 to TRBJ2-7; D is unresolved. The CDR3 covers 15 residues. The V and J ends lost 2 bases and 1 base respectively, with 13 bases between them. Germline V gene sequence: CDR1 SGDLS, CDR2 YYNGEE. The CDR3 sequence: CASSVGEGPSYEQYF. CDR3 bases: TGTGCCAGCAGCGTGGGCGAAGGCCCTTCCTACGAGCAGTACTTC.

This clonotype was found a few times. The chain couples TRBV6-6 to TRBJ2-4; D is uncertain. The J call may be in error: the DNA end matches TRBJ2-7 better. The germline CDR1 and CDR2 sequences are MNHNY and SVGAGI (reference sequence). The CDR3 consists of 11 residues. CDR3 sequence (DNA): TGTGCCAGCAGTTTTCTGCTCGAGCAGTACTTC. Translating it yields CASSFLLEQYF.

CDR3 bases: TGTGCCAGCAGCCAAATTGACAGAAGCCTCTATGGCTACACCTTC. It is translated as CASSQIDRSLYGYTF. This chain links TRBV3-1 with TRBJ1-2, with D possibly matching TRBD1 (5 bases). The CDR3 contains 15 residues. The germline V and J ends were trimmed by 2 bases and 4 bases, with 14 bases remaining between them. Germline V gene data show CDR1 as LGHDT and CDR2 as YNNKEL (reference sequence).

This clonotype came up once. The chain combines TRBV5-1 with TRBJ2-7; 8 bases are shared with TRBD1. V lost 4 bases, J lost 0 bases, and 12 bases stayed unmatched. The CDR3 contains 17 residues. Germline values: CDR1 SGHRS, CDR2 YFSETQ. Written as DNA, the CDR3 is TGCGCCAGCAGCCCAGGTGGACAGGGTTCCAGCTCCTACGAGCAGTACTTC. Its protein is CASSPGGQGSSSYEQYF.

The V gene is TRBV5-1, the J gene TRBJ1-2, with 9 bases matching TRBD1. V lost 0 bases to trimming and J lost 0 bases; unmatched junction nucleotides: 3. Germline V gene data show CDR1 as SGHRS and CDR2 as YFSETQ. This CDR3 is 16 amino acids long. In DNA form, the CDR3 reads TGCGCCAGCAGCTTGGCCCGGGACAGGGCTAACTATGGCTACACCTTC. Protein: CASSLARDRANYGYTF. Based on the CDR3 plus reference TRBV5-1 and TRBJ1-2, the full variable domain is KAGVTQTPRYLIKTRGQQVTLSCSPISGHRSVSWYQQTPGQGLQFLFEYFSETQRNKGNFPGRFSGRQFSNSRSEMNVSTLELGDSALYLCASSLARDRANYGYTFGSGTRLTVV.

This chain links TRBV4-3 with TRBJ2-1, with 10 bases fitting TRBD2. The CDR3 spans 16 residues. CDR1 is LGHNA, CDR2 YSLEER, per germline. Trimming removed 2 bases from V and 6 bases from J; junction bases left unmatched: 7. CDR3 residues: CASSQTVSGGPNEQFF. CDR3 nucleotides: TGCGCCAGCAGCCAAACCGTTAGCGGGGGGCCCAATGAGCAGTTCTTC.

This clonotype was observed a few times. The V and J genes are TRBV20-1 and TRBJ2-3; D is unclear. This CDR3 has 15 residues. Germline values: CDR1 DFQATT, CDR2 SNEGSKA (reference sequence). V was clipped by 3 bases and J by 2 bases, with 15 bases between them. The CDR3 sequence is CSASPQRPNTDTQYF. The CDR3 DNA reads TGCAGTGCTAGCCCCCAGCGTCCCAACACAGATACGCAGTATTTT.

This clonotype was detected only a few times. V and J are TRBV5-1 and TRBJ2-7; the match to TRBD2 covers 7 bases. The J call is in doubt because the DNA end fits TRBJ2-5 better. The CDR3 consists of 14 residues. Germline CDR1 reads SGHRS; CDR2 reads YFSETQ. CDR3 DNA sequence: TGCGCCAGCAGCATCGGAGCGGGGATAAAGACCCAGTACTTC. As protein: CASSIGAGIKTQYF.